This T cell receptor beta chain was retrieved from a study of somatic mutations in cytotoxic T cells in rheumatoid arthritis. Study observations and caveats: For rheumatoid arthritis patients, CD8+ clonality increased with age, whereas it did not in healthy controls.

Libraries were prepared by immunoSEQ multiplex PCR; TCRdb keeps only in-frame clonotypes and omits some of them. The sample includes some 7,400 clones, approximately 92% seen only once; the top ten take 26%. V lost 7 bases and J 5 bases, leaving 8 bases between the germline ends. The CDR3 sequence is 11 residues long. Germline values: CDR1 MNHEY, CDR2 SMNVEV (reference sequence). Details on this clone: Its antigen is still unknown.

The TCR was taken from a woman in her 70s with rheumatoid arthritis. V and J are TRBV27 and TRBJ1-1; D perhaps matches TRBD1 (5 bases). The sequenced sample consisted of CD8+ T cells sorted from blood. CDR3 in DNA: TGTGCCAGCACGTCAGGGACTGAAGCTTTCTTT. Its translation is CASTSGTEAFF.